This passage covers 18 T cell receptor beta chains from one sample sequenced in a study of blood T cell repertoires in COVID-19. Sequencing was performed with immunoSEQ multiplex PCR; in TCRdb, only in-frame clones are kept and a portion is missing. This sample has around 330,000 clones, with 87% found just once. Sequencing used PBMCs or T cells enriched from blood (not recorded which). The receptors originated from a woman under 30 who had recovered from COVID-19.

The CDR3 coding sequence is TGTGCCTGGAGCCCCAGAAACACTGAAGCTTTCTTT. Its protein is CAWSPRNTEAFF. The rearrangement links TRBV30 to TRBJ1-1; D uncertain. Trimming cost V 3 bases and J 2 bases, with 7 bases left between them. This CDR3 has 12 amino acids. The germline V gene encodes CDR1 GTSNPN and CDR2 SVGIG (reference sequence).

The V call is TRBV6-1, the J call TRBJ2-1, with D possibly matching TRBD2 (6 bases). The CDR3 spans 15 residues. The V end lost 2 bases, the J end lost 0 bases, and 8 bases lay between the germline ends. Germline V lookup: CDR1 MNHNS, CDR2 SASEGT. The CDR3 nucleotides are TGTGCCAGCAGTGAACTAGCGAACTCCTACAATGAGCAGTTCTTC. It yields the protein CASSELANSYNEQFF.

The V and J genes are TRBV28 and TRBJ2-2, with TRBD2 identical over 7 bases. Germline V gene sequence: CDR1 MDHEN, CDR2 SYDVKM. V dropped 3 bases and J dropped 1; count of bases not matched to a gene: 11. The CDR3 extends over 18 amino acids. This chain's CDR3 is CASSFGGGALLNTGELFF. In DNA, the CDR3 is TGTGCCAGCAGTTTTGGGGGAGGGGCTCTCCTGAACACCGGGGAGCTGTTTTTT.

V is TRBV7-8 and J is TRBJ2-1, with a weak D call TRBD2 (6 bases). Germline CDR1 is SGHVS and CDR2 is FQNEAQ. Trimming left V 5 bases short and J 7 bases short, with 15 bases between. This CDR3 region has 14 residues. The CDR3 DNA reads TGTGCCAGCAGCCTTAGCGGAGGTTGGAATGAGCAGTTCTTC. Its protein is CASSLSGGWNEQFF. The full variable domain, with the rest looked up from reference TRBV7-8 and TRBJ2-1, is GAGVSQSPRYKVAKRGQDVALRCDPISGHVSLFWYQQALGQGPEFLTYFQNEAQLDKSGLPSDRFFAERPEGSVSTLKIQRTQQEDSAVYLCASSLSGGWNEQFFGPGTRLTVL.

The chain joins TRBV6-6 to TRBJ1-6; D unclear. With 7 bases removed from V and 0 bases from J, the gap between germline ends came to 10 bases. Germline V gene data show CDR1 as MNHNY and CDR2 as SVGAGI (reference sequence). This CDR3 spans 15 amino acids. This CDR3 reads CASTYGSSYNSPLHF. In nucleotides, the CDR3 is TGTGCCAGCACCTACGGGAGCTCCTATAATTCACCCCTCCACTTT.

The rearrangement joins TRBV3-1 (or the pseudogene TRBV3-2) to TRBJ1-5; no definite D call. The V end was cut by 5 bases, the J end by 7 bases, with 12 bases between. The germline CDR1 and CDR2 sequences are LGHDT and YNNKEL (reference sequence). The CDR3 spans 13 residues. CDR3 DNA: TGTGCCAGCAGCACCTGGGGAGGACAGCCCCAGCATTTT. It is translated as CASSTWGGQPQHF.

This chain connects TRBV24-1 to TRBJ1-5, with 8 bases matching TRBD1. Germline V gene data show CDR1 as KGHDR and CDR2 as SFDVKD. The V gene end was trimmed by 4 bases and the J gene end by 6 bases; junction bases not matched to a gene: 7. This CDR3 is built from 15 residues. This CDR3 reads CATSDPGQVGQPQHF. The CDR3 nucleotides are TGTGCCACCAGTGACCCGGGACAGGTTGGTCAGCCCCAGCATTTT.

As to this clone: At one boundary the junction diverges from the germline segment, which might be a read error. V is TRBV18 and J is TRBJ1-1; 7 bases fit TRBD1. CDR1 is KGHSH, CDR2 LQKENI, per germline. The CDR3 runs to 15 residues. The CDR3 is CASSPPSRGNPEAFF. The CDR3 region has the DNA TGTGCCAGCTCACCACCGAGCAGGGGGAACCCTGAAGCTTTCTTT.

This clone was recorded once. The rearrangement uses TRBV5-1 and TRBJ1-1; 9 bases map to TRBD1. The CDR3 spans 15 residues. The V segment lost 4 bases and the J segment 2 bases; nucleotides outside the gene matches: 6. CDR1 is SGHRS and CDR2 is YFSETQ in the germline V gene. CDR3 amino acids: CASSNGQGRNTEAFF. CDR3 sequence (DNA): TGCGCCAGCAGCAATGGACAGGGGAGAAACACTGAAGCTTTCTTT.

This rearrangement joins TRBV18 to TRBJ1-2; D call uncertain. The V gene lost 3 bases and the J gene lost 4 bases, with 15 bases spanning the gap. The germline V gene has CDR1 KGHSH and CDR2 LQKENI. The CDR3 spans 15 residues. The chain's CDR3 is CASSPAVRGRYGYTF. CDR3 coding DNA: TGTGCCAGCTCACCTGCGGTCCGGGGTCGCTATGGCTACACCTTC.

The chain employs TRBV10-2 and TRBJ1-1; D may be TRBD1 (6 bases). The length of the CDR3 is 11 residues. The ends were cut back, 5 bases at V and 8 bases at J, with 9 bases in the middle. Germline CDR1 WSHSY, CDR2 SAAADI. The CDR3 coding sequence is TGCGCCAGCAGTATAACAGGGGAAGCTTTCTTT. Residues: CASSITGEAFF.

The chain links TRBV7-8 to TRBJ1-3; 7 bases line up with TRBD1. CDR1 is SGHVS and CDR2 is FQNEAQ in the germline V gene. The CDR3 length is 18 residues. J was trimmed by 0 bases and V by 1 base; bases with no gene match: 9. CDR3 sequence (DNA): TGTGCCAGCAGCTTAGAGAGGCAGGGGGTATTCTCTGGAAACACCATATATTTT. This translates into CASSLERQGVFSGNTIYF.

The chain uses TRBV19 and TRBJ1-5; 7 bases are shared with TRBD1. Unmatched junction bases numbered 14, after V lost 2 bases and J lost 1 base. CDR3 length: 19 residues. Germline CDR1 LNHDA, CDR2 SQIVND (reference sequence). The CDR3 region is CASSIPDRVTTASNQPQHF. CDR3 in DNA: TGTGCCAGTAGTATACCAGACAGGGTCACAACCGCCAGCAATCAGCCCCAGCATTTT.

In this sample, this clone turned up once. The J gene is TRBJ2-1, the V gene TRBV27; TRBD1 is a possible D gene (6 bases). CDR3 length: 15 amino acids. The V gene's germline CDR1 is MNHEY and CDR2 SMNVEV (reference sequence). V shed 3 bases and J shed 2 bases, with 11 bases lying between them. CDR3 amino acids: CASSFVGAAYNEQFF. The CDR3 DNA reads as TGTGCCAGCAGTTTCGTGGGGGCCGCCTACAATGAGCAGTTCTTC.

The J gene is TRBJ2-7, the V gene TRBV6-2 or TRBV6-3; no reliable D call. The CDR3 is made up of 14 amino acids. The V end was cut by 0 bases, the J end by 5 bases, with 11 bases between. In germline, CDR1 is MNHEY, CDR2 SVGEGT. CDR3 in amino acids: CASSYSTGWDEQYF. CDR3 coding DNA: TGTGCCAGCAGTTACTCGACCGGGTGGGACGAGCAGTACTTC.

V is TRBV29-1 and J is TRBJ2-1; TRBD1 matches 8 bases. Losses at the gene ends were 4 bases for V and 12 bases for J; bases not matched to a gene: 8. The CDR3 runs to 12 residues. CDR1 and CDR2 from the germline V gene are SQVTM and ANQGSEA. The CDR3 coding sequence is TGCAGCGTTGGGGGACAGGCTTGGGTGCAGTTCTTC. It yields the protein CSVGGQAWVQFF.

The rearrangement uses TRBV7-3 and TRBJ2-5; the D gene is possibly TRBD2 (6 bases). Trimming pared 5 bases from V and 5 bases from J, leaving 21 bases between. Germline V gene lookup returns CDR1 SGHTA and CDR2 FQGTGA. CDR3 length: 16 amino acids. The CDR3 spells CASSPEGTYGRETQYF. The CDR3 DNA sequence: TGTGCCAGCAGCCCGGAAGGGACTTACGGAAGGGAGACCCAGTACTTC.

V is TRBV18 and J is TRBJ2-1; TRBD1 agrees at 7 bases. With 4 bases clipped from V and 10 bases from J, the junction kept 7 bases outside the gene matches. The CDR3 covers 13 residues. CDR1 is KGHSH, CDR2 LQKENI, per germline. The CDR3 loop reads CASSLMDRSEQFF. DNA of the CDR3: TGTGCCAGCTCACTCATGGACAGGTCAGAGCAGTTCTTC. Using reference TRBV18 and TRBJ2-1 for the parts outside the CDR3, the full variable domain is NAGVMQNPRHLVRRRGQEARLRCSPMKGHSHVYWYRQLPEEGLKFMVYLQKENIIDESGMPKERFSAEFPKEGPSILRIQQVVRGDSAAYFCASSLMDRSEQFFGPGTRLTVL.